This TCR beta chain was documented in a study of immune cell composition in non-small cell lung cancer. Study observations and caveats: Adenocarcinomas with higher top tumour-associated clone frequency had more reactive TILs.

The method was immunoSEQ multiplex PCR; TCRdb's version includes in-frame clones alone and lacks a portion of them. The sample has about 3,100 clones, roughly 78% seen once; the top ten hold around 13%. A single count supports this clone. Antigen: not known. One end of the junction does not line up with germline, which may come from a read error. The normal lung sample lay at least 3 cm, and maximally far, from the tumour. The CDR3 is 14 residues long. Germline V gene sequence: CDR1 SGHVS, CDR2 FNYEAQ. The gene calls are TRBV7-6 and TRBJ2-7, with TRBD1 identical over 8 bases. The sequence was obtained from a human donor with non-small cell lung cancer. The donor label of this sample is uncertain. Input material: non-adjacent lung tissue. CDR3 residues: CASSRDDRGYKQYF. CDR3 DNA: TGTGCCAGCAGCCGGGACGACAGGGGCTACAAGCAGTACTTC. Combining the CDR3 with reference TRBV7-6 and TRBJ2-7 gives the whole variable domain GAGVSQSPRYKVTKRGQDVALRCDPISGHVSLYWYRQALGQGPEFLTYFNYEAQQDKSGLPNDRFSAERPEGSISTLTIQRTEQRDSAMYRCASSRDDRGYKQYFGPGTRLTVT.